This entry lists 8 T cell receptor beta chains sequenced from one sample in a study of cytomegalovirus exposure and HLA in healthy donors. With 60 Vbeta and 13 Jbeta primers, the PCR was carried out. The repertoire was sequenced with immunoSEQ multiplex PCR; TCRdb's copy has only in-frame clones and lacks some. The sample contains roughly 250,000 clones, under 90% of which appear only once. Sequenced sample: PBMCs. These receptors originate from a girl aged 2 to 10 in good health and CMV-seronegative.

The chain links TRBV10-3 to TRBJ2-1, with TRBD1 as a possible D gene (6 bases). Germline V gene lookup returns CDR1 ENHRY and CDR2 SYGVKD. The V end was cut by 3 bases, the J end by 3 bases, with 9 bases between. The CDR3 has 14 residues. CDR3 DNA sequence: TGTGCCATCAGTGAAACAGGGATCTACAATGAGCAGTTCTTC. Protein: CAISETGIYNEQFF.

This clone was detected a few times. The gene calls are TRBV11-2 and TRBJ2-7, with 10 bases aligning to TRBD1. V lost 2 bases and J lost 4; bases outside the gene matches: 11. CDR1 is SGHAT, CDR2 FQNNGV, per germline. This CDR3 contains 17 residues. Here the CDR3 reads CASSLRTGGRLPYEQYF. The CDR3 bases are TGTGCCAGCAGCTTAAGGACAGGGGGGCGCCTACCTTACGAGCAGTACTTC.

A few counts support this clone. The rearrangement uses TRBV7-2 and TRBJ1-5; 8 nucleotides align to TRBD1. Germline CDR1 reads SGHTA; CDR2 reads FQGNSA. V was clipped by 1 base and J by 6 bases; unmatched bases: 17. The CDR3 contains 19 residues. This CDR3 is CASSLVGTKTGALGQPQHF. The CDR3 DNA follows: TGTGCCAGCAGCTTAGTTGGGACCAAGACAGGGGCTTTAGGTCAGCCCCAGCATTTT.

The CDR3 DNA is TGCGCCAGCAGCCAAAAAGGAGGCGAGGGGGTCTCACCCCTCCACTTT. This sequence encodes CASSQKGGEGVSPLHF. The rearrangement uses TRBV4-1 and TRBJ1-6; weak D call: TRBD1 (6 bases). The CDR3 has 16 amino acids. Trimming shortened V by 2 bases and J by 10 bases, and 18 bases separated the two germline ends. Germline V gene sequence: CDR1 MGHRA, CDR2 YSYEKL.

This clone was detected a few times. The chain uses TRBV4-1 and TRBJ2-7; D is perhaps TRBD2 (6 bases). This CDR3 region has 13 residues. Germline V gives CDR1 MGHRA, CDR2 YSYEKL. V dropped 4 bases and J dropped 5 bases, with 12 bases sitting between them. The CDR3 sequence: CASSRGVLNEQYF. The CDR3 nucleotides are TGCGCCAGCAGCCGCGGGGTCCTAAACGAGCAGTACTTC.

About this clone: The junction does not match germline at one end; this may be a read error. The rearrangement links TRBV9 to TRBJ2-7; 8 positions agree with TRBD1. The germline CDR1 and CDR2 sequences are SGDLS and YYNGEE. There are 15 residues in the CDR3. This chain's CDR3 is CANSARGEQGAEQYF. CDR3 nucleotides: TGTGCCAACAGCGCCCGGGGAGAGCAGGGGGCCGAGCAGTACTTC.

The chain uses TRBV5-4 and TRBJ2-1; D is unclear. Between the trimmed V and J ends, which lost 0 bases and 0 bases, there was a span of 10 bases. CDR3 length: 16 amino acids. Germline V CDR1 and CDR2: SGHNT, YYREEE (reference sequence). The CDR3 DNA follows: TGTGCCAGCAGCTTGGGCCCCGTCGGCTCCTACAATGAGCAGTTCTTC. This sequence encodes CASSLGPVGSYNEQFF. Based on the CDR3 plus reference TRBV5-4 and TRBJ2-1, the full variable domain is ETGVTQSPTHLIKTRGQQVTLRCSSQSGHNTVSWYQQALGQGPQFIFQYYREEENGRGNFPPRFSGLQFPNYSSELNVNALELDDSALYLCASSLGPVGSYNEQFFGPGTRLTVL.

This clone was observed a single time. This sequence joins TRBV7-6 and TRBJ2-5; D possibly corresponds to TRBD2 (5 bases). The J call may not be correct, given that the DNA end is closer to TRBJ2-7. This CDR3 is 15 amino acids long. Germline V gene sequence: CDR1 SGHVS, CDR2 FNYEAQ. The CDR3 here is CASSLGRGSSYEQYF. The DNA for the CDR3 is TGTGCCAGCAGCTTAGGACGGGGAAGCTCCTACGAGCAGTACTTC.